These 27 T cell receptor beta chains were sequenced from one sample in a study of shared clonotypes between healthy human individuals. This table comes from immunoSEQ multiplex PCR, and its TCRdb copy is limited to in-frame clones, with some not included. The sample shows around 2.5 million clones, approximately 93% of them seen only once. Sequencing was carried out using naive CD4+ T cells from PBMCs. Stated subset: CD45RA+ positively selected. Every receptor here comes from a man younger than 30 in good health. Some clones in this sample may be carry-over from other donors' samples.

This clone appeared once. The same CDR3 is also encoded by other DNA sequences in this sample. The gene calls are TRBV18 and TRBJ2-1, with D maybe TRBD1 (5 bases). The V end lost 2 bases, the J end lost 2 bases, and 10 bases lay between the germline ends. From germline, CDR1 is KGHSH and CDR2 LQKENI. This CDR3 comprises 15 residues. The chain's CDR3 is CASSPGQGPYNEQFF. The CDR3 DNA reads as TGTGCCAGCTCACCAGGGCAGGGCCCCTACAATGAGCAGTTCTTC.

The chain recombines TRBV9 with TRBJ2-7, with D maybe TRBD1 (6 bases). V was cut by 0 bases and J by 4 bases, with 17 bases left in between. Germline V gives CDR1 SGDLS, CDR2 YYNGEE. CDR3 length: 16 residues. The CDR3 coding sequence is TGTGCCAGCAGCGTAGTTCCCGGGGCAGGGGAATACGAGCAGTACTTC. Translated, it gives CASSVVPGAGEYEQYF.

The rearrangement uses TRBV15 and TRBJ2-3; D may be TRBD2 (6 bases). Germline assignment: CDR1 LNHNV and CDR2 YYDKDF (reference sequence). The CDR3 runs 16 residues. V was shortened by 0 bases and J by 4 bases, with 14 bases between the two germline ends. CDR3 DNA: TGTGCCACCAGCAGAGATTATAGCGGAATAGCAGATACGCAGTATTTT. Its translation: CATSRDYSGIADTQYF.

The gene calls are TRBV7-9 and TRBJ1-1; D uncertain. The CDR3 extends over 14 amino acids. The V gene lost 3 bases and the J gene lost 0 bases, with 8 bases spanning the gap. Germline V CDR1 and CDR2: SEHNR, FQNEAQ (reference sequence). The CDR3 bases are TGTGCCAGCAGCTTCACACCGATGAACACTGAAGCTTTCTTT. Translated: CASSFTPMNTEAFF.

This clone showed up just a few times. CDR3 coding DNA: TGCGCCAGCAGCCCCGGGACAGGGAACGAGCAGTACTTC. It codes for CASSPGTGNEQYF. The chain couples TRBV4-1 to TRBJ2-7, with 9 bases identical to TRBD1. The CDR3 length is 13 residues. Germline V lookup: CDR1 MGHRA, CDR2 YSYEKL. Unmatched junction bases numbered 3, after V lost 4 bases and J lost 5 bases.

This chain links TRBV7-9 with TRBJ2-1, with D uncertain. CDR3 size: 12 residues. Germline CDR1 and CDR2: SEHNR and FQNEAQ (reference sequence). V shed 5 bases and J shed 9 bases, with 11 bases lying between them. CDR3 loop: CASSPRSAEQFF. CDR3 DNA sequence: TGTGCCAGCAGCCCCCGGAGTGCTGAGCAGTTCTTC. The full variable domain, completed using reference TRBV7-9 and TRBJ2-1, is DTGVSQNPRHKITKRGQNVTFRCDPISEHNRLYWYRQTLGQGPEFLTYFQNEAQLEKSRLLSDRFSAERPKGSFSTLEIQRTEQGDSAMYLCASSPRSAEQFFGPGTRLTVL.

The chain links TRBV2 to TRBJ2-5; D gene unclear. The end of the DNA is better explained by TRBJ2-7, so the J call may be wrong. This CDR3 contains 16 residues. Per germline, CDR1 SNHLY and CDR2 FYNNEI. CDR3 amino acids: CASAAYYLSTPYEQYF. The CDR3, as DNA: TGTGCCAGCGCCGCTTACTACCTTAGTACCCCCTACGAGCAGTACTTC.

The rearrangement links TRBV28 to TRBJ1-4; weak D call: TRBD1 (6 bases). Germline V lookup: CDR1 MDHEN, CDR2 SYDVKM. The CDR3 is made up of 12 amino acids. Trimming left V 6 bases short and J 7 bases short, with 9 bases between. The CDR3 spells CASRGGAEKLFF. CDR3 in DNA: TGTGCCAGCAGGGGGGGGGCTGAAAAACTGTTTTTT.

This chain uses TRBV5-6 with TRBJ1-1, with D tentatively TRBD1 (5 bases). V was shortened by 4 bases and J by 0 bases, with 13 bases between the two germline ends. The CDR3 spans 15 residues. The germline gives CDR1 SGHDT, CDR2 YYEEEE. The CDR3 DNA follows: TGTGCCAGCAGCCGATCGGGACGGTTGAACACTGAAGCTTTCTTT. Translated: CASSRSGRLNTEAFF.

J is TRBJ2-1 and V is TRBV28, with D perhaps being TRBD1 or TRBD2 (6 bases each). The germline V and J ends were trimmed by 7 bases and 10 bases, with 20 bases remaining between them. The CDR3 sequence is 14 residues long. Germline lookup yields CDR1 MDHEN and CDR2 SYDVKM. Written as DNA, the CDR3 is TGTGCCAGCACCCCCATGGGGGGCCGCGGGGAGCAGTTCTTC. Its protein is CASTPMGGRGEQFF.

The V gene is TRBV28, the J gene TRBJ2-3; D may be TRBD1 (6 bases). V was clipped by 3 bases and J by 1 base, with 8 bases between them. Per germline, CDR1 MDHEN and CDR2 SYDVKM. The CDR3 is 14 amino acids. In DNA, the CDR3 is TGTGCCAGCAGTTTTAAGGGGGGCACAGATACGCAGTATTTT. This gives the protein CASSFKGGTDTQYF.

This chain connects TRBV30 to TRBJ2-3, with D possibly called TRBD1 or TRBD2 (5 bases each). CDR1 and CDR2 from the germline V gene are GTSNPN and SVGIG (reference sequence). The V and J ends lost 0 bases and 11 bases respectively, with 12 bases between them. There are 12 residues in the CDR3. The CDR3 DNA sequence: TGTGCCTGGAGTGTAGGGACCCCCTGGCAGTATTTT. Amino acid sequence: CAWSVGTPWQYF.

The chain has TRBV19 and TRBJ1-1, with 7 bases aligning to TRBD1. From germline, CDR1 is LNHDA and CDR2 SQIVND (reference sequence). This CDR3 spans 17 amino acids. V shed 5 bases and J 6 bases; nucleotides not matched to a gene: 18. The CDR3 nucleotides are TGTGCCAGTAGTTTGATTTTCACAGAAGGGGGCAGGGCTGAAGCTTTCTTT. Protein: CASSLIFTEGGRAEAFF.

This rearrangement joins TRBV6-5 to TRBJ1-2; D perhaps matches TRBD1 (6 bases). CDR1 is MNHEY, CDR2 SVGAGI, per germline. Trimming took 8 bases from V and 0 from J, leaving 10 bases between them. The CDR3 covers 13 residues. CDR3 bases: TGTGCCAGCTGGAAGGGGGCTAACTATGGCTACACCTTC. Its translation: CASWKGANYGYTF.

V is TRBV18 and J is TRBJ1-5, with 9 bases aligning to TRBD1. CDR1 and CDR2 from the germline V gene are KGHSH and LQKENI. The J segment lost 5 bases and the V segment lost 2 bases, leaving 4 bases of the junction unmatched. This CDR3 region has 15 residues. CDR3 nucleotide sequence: TGTGCCAGCTCACCAGGGACAGGGTTGGATCAGCCCCAGCATTTT. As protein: CASSPGTGLDQPQHF. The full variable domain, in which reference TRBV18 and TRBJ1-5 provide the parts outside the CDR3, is NAGVMQNPRHLVRRRGQEARLRCSPMKGHSHVYWYRQLPEEGLKFMVYLQKENIIDESGMPKERFSAEFPKEGPSILRIQQVVRGDSAAYFCASSPGTGLDQPQHFGDGTRLSIL.

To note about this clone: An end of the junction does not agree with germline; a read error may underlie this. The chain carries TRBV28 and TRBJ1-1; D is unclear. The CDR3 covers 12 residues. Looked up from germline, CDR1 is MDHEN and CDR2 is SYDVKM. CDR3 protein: CASSLSRGTEKF. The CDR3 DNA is TGTGCCAGCAGTTTAAGCCGGGGTACCGAAAAATTT.

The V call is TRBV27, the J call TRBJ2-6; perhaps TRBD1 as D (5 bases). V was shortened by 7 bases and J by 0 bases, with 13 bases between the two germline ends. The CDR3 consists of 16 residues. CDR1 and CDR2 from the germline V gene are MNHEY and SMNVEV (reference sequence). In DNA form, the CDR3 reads TGTGCCAGCAAGGACATAGGCTACTCTGGGGCCAACGTCCTGACTTTC. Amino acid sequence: CASKDIGYSGANVLTF.

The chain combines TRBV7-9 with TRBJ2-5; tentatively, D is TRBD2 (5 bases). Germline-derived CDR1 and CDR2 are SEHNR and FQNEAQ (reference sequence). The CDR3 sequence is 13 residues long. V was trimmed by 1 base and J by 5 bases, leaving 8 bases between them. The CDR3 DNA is TGTGCCAGCAGCTTAGAGAGGGCGGAGACCCAGTACTTC. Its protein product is CASSLERAETQYF.

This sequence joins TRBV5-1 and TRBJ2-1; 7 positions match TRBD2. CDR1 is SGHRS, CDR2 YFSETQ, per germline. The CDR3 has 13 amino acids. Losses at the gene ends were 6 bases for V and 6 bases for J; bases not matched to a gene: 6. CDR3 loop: CASTPGTINEQFF. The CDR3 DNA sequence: TGCGCCAGCACCCCCGGGACTATCAATGAGCAGTTCTTC. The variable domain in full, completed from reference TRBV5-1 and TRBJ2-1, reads KAGVTQTPRYLIKTRGQQVTLSCSPISGHRSVSWYQQTPGQGLQFLFEYFSETQRNKGNFPGRFSGRQFSNSRSEMNVSTLELGDSALYLCASTPGTINEQFFGPGTRLTVL.

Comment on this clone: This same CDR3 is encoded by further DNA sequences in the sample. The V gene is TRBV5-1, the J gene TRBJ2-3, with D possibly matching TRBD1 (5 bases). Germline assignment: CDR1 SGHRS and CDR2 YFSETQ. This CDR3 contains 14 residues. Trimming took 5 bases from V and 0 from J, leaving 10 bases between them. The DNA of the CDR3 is TGCGCCAGCAGTCCTCAGGGTAGCACAGATACGCAGTATTTT. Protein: CASSPQGSTDTQYF.

CDR3 sequence: CARSGDKKPGSYEQYF. The CDR3 DNA follows: TGTGCCAGATCCGGAGACAAAAAACCGGGATCCTACGAGCAGTACTTC. This chain links TRBV21-1 with TRBJ2-7; the tabulated D call, TRBD2, remains unverified against the DNA. TRBV21-1 is a known pseudogene. The CDR3 extends over 16 amino acids.

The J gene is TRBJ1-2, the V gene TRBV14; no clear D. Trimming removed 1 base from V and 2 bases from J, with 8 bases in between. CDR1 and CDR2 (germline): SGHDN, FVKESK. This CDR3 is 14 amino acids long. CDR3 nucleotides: TGTGCCAGCAGCCAAGGGGCAGAGAACTATGGCTACACCTTC. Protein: CASSQGAENYGYTF.

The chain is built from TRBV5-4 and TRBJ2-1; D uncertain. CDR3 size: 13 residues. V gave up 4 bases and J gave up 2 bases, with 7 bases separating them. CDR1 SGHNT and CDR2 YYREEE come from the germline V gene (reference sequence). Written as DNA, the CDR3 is TGTGCCAGCAGCCTACAGCCCTACAATGAGCAGTTCTTC. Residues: CASSLQPYNEQFF.

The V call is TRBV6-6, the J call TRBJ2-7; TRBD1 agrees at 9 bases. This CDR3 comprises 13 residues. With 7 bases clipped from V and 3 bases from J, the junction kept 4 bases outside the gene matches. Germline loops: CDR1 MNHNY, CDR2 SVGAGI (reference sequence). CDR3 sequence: CASNHRGHYEQYF. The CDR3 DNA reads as TGTGCCAGCAATCACAGGGGGCACTACGAGCAGTACTTC.

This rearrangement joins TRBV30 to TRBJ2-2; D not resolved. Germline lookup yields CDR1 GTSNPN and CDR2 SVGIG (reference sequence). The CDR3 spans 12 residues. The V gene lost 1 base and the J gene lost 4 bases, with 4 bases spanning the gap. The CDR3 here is CAWSGSTGELFF. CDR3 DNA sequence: TGTGCCTGGAGTGGATCCACCGGGGAGCTGTTTTTT.

CDR3 sequence (DNA): TGCGCCAGCAGCCAAGATGAAGCGGGGAACACCGGGGAGCTGTTTTTT. Translation: CASSQDEAGNTGELFF. The chain is built from TRBV4-3 and TRBJ2-2; a possible D gene is TRBD2 (6 bases). V was cut by 0 bases and J by 1 base, with 9 bases left in between. Germline CDR1 LGHNA, CDR2 YSLEER. This CDR3 spans 16 amino acids.

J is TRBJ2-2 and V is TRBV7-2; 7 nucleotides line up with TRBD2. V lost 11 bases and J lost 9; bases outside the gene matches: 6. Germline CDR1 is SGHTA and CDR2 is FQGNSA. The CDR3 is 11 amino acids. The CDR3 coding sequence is TGTGCCTTCGGGAGGAGCCGGGAGCTGTTTTTT. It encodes CAFGRSRELFF.